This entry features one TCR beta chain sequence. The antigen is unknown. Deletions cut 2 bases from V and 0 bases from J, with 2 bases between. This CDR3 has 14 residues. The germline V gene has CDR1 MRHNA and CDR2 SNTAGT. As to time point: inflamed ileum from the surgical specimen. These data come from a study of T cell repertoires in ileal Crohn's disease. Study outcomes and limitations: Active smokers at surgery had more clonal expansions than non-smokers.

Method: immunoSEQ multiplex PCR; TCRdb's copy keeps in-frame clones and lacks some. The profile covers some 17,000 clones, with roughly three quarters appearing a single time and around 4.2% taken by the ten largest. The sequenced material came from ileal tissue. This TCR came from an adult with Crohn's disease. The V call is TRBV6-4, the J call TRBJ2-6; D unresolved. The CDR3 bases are TGTGCCAGCAGTGACAACTCTGGGGCCAACGTCCTGACTTTC. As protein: CASSDNSGANVLTF.